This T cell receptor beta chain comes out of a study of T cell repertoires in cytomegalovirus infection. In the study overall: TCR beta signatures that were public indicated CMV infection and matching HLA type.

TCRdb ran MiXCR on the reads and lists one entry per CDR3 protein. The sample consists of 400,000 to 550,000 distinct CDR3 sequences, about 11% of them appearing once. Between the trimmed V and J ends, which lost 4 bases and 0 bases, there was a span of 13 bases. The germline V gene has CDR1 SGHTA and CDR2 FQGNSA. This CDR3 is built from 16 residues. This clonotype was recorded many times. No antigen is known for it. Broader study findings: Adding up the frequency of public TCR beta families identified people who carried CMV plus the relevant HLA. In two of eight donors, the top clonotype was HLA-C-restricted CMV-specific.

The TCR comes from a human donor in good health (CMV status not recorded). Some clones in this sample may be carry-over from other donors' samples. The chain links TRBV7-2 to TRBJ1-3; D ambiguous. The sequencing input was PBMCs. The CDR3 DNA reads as TGTGCCAGCAGCTCCCAGTGGCTCAGCTCTGGAAACACCATATATTTT. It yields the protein CASSSQWLSSGNTIYF.